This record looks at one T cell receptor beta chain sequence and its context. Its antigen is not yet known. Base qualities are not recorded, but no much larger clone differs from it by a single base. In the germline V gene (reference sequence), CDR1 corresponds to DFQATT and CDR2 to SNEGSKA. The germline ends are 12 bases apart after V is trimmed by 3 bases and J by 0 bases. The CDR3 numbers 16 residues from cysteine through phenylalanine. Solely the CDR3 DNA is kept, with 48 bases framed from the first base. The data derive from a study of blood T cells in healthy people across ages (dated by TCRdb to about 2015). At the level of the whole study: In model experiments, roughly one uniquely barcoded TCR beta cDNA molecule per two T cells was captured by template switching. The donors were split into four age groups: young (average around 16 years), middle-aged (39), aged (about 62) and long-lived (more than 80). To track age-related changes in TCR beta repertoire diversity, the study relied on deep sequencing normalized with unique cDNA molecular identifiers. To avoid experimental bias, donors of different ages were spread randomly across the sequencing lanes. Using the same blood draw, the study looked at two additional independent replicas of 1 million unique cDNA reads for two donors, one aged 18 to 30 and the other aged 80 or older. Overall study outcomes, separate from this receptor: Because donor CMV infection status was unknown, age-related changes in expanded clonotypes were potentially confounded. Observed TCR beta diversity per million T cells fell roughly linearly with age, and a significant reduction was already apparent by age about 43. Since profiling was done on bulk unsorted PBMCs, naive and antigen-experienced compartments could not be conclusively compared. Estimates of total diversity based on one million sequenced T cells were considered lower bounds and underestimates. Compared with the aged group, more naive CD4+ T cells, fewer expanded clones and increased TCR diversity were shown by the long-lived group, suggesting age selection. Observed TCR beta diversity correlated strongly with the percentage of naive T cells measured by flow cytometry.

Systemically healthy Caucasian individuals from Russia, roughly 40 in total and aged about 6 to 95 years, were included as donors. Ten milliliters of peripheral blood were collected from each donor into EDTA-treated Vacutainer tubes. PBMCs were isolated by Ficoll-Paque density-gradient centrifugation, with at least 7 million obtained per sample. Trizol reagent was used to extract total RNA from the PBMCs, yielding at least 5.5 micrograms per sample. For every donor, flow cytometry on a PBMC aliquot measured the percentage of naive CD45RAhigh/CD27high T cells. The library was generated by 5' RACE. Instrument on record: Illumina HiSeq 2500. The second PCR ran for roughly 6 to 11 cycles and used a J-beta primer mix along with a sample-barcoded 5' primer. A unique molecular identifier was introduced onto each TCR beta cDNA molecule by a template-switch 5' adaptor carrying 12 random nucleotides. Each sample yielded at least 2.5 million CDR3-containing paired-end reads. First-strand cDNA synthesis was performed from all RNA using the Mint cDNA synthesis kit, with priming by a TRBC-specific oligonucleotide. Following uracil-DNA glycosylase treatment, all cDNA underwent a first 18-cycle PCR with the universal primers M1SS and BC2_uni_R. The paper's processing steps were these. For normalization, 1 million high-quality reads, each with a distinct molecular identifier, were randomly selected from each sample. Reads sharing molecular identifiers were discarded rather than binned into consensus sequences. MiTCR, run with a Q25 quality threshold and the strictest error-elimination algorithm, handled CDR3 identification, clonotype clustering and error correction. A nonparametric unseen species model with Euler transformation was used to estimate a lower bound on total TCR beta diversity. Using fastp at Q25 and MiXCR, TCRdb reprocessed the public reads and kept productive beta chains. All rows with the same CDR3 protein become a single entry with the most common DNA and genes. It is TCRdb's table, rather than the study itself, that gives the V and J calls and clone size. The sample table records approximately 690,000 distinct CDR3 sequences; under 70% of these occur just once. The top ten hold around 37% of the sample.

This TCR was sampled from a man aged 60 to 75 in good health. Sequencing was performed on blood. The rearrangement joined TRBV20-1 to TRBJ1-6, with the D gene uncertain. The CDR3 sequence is CSASDPFSSYNSPLHF. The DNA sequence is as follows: TGCAGTGCTAGCGATCCGTTCAGCTCCTATAATTCACCCCTCCACTTT.